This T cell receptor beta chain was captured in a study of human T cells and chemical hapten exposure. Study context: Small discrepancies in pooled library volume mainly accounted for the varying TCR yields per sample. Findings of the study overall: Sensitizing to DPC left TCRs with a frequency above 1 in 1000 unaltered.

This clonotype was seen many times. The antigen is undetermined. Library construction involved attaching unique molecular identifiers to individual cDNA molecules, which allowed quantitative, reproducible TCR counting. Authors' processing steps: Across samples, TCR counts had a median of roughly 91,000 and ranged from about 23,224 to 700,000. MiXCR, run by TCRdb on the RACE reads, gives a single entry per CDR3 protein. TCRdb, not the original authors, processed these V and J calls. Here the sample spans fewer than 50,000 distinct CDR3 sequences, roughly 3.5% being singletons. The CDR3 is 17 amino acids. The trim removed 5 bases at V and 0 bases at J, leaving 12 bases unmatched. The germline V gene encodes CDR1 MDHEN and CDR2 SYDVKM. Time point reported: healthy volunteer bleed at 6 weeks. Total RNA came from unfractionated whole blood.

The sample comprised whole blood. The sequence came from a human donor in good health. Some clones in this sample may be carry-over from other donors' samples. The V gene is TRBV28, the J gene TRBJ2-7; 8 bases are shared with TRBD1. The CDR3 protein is CASSLPGTGPSSYEQYF. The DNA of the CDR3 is TGTGCCAGCAGTCTCCCGGGGACAGGCCCGAGCTCCTACGAGCAGTACTTC.